This paragraph reports one T cell receptor (beta chain). Its specificity is unknown. This sample stems from a study of shared clonotypes between healthy human individuals. Study-wide points: Unshared clonotypes carried lower generation probabilities than those common to all four donors.

The germline V gene encodes CDR1 MNHEY and CDR2 SMNVEV (reference sequence). V lost 6 bases to trimming and J lost 5 bases; unmatched junction nucleotides: 14. The CDR3 contains 16 residues. Profiling relied on immunoSEQ multiplex PCR, and the TCRdb table lists in-frame clones only, not all of them. Of approximately 2.5 million clones in the sample, about 92% were seen once. The rearrangement uses TRBV27 and TRBJ2-3; TRBD1 aligns across 7 bases. The source of this sequence is a man younger than 35 in good health. Material for sequencing was naive CD4+ T cells sorted from blood. Specified subset: CD45RA+ positively selected. CDR3 nucleotide sequence: TGTGCCAGCAGCTTAGTGACAGGGCCCCTGGGAGATACGCAGTATTTT. The encoded protein is CASSLVTGPLGDTQYF.